The sequence of this T cell receptor (beta chain) was determined in a study of OX40 agonist ivuxolimab in advanced cancers. For the study at large: Across the patients, intravenous ivuxolimab was delivered every 2 weeks at 0.01 to 10 mg/kg. Study-wide results and limits: Among some nonresponders, normalized T-cell clonal expansion was also low.

Regarding this clone: Its antigen remains unidentified.

Data came from immunoSEQ multiplex PCR; TCRdb stores just in-frame clones and leaves some out. Of roughly 13,000 clones listed, around 77% are singletons. The CDR3 contains 15 residues. Germline assignment: CDR1 MNHEY and CDR2 SMNVEV (reference sequence). The V and J ends lost 2 bases and 0 bases respectively, with 11 bases between them. The source is an adult with an advanced solid tumor such as melanoma, head and neck, liver or kidney cancer. The specimen comprised CD4+ or CD8+ T cells sorted from blood, sampled in a trial of the OX40 agonist ivuxolimab. The chain has TRBV27 and TRBJ2-7; a possible D gene is TRBD1 (6 bases). Here the CDR3 DNA reads TGTGCCAGCAGTTTAGGTACAGGGATCTCCTACGAGCAGTACTTC. Translated, it gives CASSLGTGISYEQYF.